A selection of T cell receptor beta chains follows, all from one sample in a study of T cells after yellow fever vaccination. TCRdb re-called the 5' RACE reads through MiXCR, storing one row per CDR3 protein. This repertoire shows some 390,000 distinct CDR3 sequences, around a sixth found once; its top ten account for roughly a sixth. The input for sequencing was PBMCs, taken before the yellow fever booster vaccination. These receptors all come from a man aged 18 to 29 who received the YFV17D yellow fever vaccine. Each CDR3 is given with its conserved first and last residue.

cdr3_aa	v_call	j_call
CASSPYGVRNTEAFF	TRBV7-9	TRBJ1-1
CASSPRQGGYEAFF	TRBV27	TRBJ1-1
CATSDSDREQFF	TRBV24-1	TRBJ2-1
CSARDLTGGVGQPQHF	TRBV20-1	TRBJ1-5
CASSPTSGGAKNIQYF	TRBV3-1	TRBJ2-4
CASSYRNGYTF	TRBV6-6	TRBJ1-2
CSAQTHTDTQYF	TRBV20-1	TRBJ2-3
CASSSQDRARMNTEAFF	TRBV5-1	TRBJ1-1
CASSLSQDFTDTQYF	TRBV7-2	TRBJ2-3
CASSLDARGLDTQYF	TRBV5-1	TRBJ2-3
CASSLNLRGGDQPQHF	TRBV12-3/TRBV12-4	TRBJ1-5
CSARERRDPYEQYF	TRBV20-1	TRBJ2-7
CASGSRTGGKNEQFF	TRBV7-8	TRBJ2-1
CSDQVSPYNEQFF	TRBV20-1	TRBJ2-1
CASSQDPWRGKNTEAFF	TRBV14	TRBJ1-1
CASSSRGGTPATDTQYF	TRBV7-2	TRBJ2-3
CSARDMVGTGTAGANVLTF	TRBV20-1	TRBJ2-6
CASSQIAEKKTQYF	TRBV6-5	TRBJ2-5
CSARVQGARNEQFF	TRBV20-1	TRBJ2-1
CASSYLVGFGQPQHF	TRBV12-3/TRBV12-4	TRBJ1-5
CSAGGGRMNTEAFF	TRBV20-1	TRBJ1-1
CASSPQASGGTDTQYF	TRBV11-2	TRBJ2-3
CASSLTAGPYEQYF	TRBV7-3	TRBJ2-7
CASSPGTGGRYNEQFF	TRBV7-9	TRBJ2-1
CASSLVRYNEQFF	TRBV11-2	TRBJ2-1
CASSQGGRLGDRGQFF	TRBV4-2	TRBJ2-1
CASSLDPGAGELFF	TRBV11-2	TRBJ2-2
CASSEVRASDTQYF	TRBV2	TRBJ2-3
CASSTGPYEQYF	TRBV6-5	TRBJ2-7
CASSQDTASGVTDTQYF	TRBV4-3	TRBJ2-3
CASSLAFRVDGYTF	TRBV5-6	TRBJ1-2
CSARDRREADTQYF	TRBV20-1	TRBJ2-3
CSARDPSVNEKLFF	TRBV20-1	TRBJ1-4
CSVEDLLGGETQYF	TRBV29-1	TRBJ2-5
CASGWGQGLSDTQYF	TRBV5-1	TRBJ2-3
CASSQTGDTEAFF	TRBV5-1	TRBJ1-1
CASSLGTALNYGYTF	TRBV5-1	TRBJ1-2
CASSLRVGNQPQHF	TRBV12-3/TRBV12-4	TRBJ1-5
CASSSRQGDYGYTF	TRBV18	TRBJ1-2